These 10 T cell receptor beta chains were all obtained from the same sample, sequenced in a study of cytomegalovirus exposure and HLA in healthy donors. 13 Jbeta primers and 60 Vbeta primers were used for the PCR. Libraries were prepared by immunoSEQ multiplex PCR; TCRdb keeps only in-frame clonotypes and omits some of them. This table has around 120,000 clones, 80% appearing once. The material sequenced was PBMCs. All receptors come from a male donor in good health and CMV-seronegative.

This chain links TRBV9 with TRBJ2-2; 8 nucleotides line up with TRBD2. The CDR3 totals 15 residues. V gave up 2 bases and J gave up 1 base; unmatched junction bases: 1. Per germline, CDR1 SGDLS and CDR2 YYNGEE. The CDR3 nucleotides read TGTGCCAGCAGCGTCAGCGGGGGGAACACCGGGGAGCTGTTTTTT. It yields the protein CASSVSGGNTGELFF.

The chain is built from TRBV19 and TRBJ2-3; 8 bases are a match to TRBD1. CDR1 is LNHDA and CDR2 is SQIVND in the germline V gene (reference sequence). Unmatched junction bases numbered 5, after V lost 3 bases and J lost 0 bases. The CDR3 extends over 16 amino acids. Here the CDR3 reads CASSIQGATSTDTQYF. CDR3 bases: TGTGCCAGTAGTATTCAGGGGGCCACAAGCACAGATACGCAGTATTTT. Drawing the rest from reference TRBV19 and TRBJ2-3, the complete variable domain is DGGITQSPKYLFRKEGQNVTLSCEQNLNHDAMYWYRQDPGQGLRLIYYSQIVNDFQKGDIAEGYSVSREKKESFPLTVTSAQKNPTAFYLCASSIQGATSTDTQYFGPGTRLTVL.

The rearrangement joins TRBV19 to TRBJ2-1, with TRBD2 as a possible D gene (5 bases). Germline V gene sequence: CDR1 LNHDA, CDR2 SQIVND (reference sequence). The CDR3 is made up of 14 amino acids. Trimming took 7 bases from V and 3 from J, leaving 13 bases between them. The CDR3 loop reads CASTGNNFYNEQFF. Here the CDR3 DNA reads TGTGCCAGTACCGGGAATAATTTCTACAATGAGCAGTTCTTC.

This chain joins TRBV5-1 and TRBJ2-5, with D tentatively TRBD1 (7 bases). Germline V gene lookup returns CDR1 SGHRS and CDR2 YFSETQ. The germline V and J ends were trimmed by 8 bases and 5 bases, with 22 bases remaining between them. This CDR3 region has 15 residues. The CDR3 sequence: CASGGGTGPGETQYF. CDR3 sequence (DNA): TGCGCCAGTGGAGGGGGCACAGGGCCCGGGGAGACCCAGTACTTC.

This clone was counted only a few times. CDR3 amino acids: CAWSPGNTIYF. CDR3 bases: TGTGCCTGGAGTCCGGGAAACACCATATATTTT. This chain uses TRBV30 with TRBJ1-3; no firm D call. Germline V gene data show CDR1 as GTSNPN and CDR2 as SVGIG (reference sequence). V lost 2 bases, J lost 4 bases, and 3 bases lay in between. The CDR3 sequence is 11 residues long.

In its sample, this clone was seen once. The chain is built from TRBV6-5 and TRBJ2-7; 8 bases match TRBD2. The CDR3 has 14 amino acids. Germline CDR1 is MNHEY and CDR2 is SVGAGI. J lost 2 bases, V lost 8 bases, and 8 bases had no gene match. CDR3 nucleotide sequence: TGTGCCAGCCAAAGCGGGAGTTTAACCTACGAGCAGTACTTC. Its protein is CASQSGSLTYEQYF.

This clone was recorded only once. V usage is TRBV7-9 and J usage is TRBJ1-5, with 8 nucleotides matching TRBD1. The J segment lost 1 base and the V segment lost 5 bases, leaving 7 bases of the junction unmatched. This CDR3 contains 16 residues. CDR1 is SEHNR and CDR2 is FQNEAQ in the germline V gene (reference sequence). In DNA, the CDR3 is TGTGCCAGCAGCCTGCGACAGGGGTGGAGCAATCAGCCCCAGCATTTT. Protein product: CASSLRQGWSNQPQHF.

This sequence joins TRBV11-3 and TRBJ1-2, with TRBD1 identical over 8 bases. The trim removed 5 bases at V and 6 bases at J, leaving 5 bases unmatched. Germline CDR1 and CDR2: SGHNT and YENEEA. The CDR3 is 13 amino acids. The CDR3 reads CASSLGTGDGYTF. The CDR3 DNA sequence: TGTGCCAGCAGCCTGGGGACAGGAGATGGCTACACCTTC.

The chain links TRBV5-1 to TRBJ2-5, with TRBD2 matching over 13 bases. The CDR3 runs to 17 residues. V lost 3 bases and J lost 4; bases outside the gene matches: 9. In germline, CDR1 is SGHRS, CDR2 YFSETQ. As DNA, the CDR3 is TGCGCCAGCAGCTCTGGACTAGCGGGAGTGGGAGTAGAGACCCAGTACTTC. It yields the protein CASSSGLAGVGVETQYF.

The CDR3 region is CASSYGSGWSYEQYF. The CDR3 coding sequence is TGTGCCAGCAGTTACGGGTCAGGGTGGTCCTACGAGCAGTACTTC. The chain couples TRBV6-5 to TRBJ2-7, with a tentative D call TRBD1 (5 bases). Trimming removed 2 bases from V and 1 base from J, with 12 bases in between. CDR1 and CDR2 from the germline V gene are MNHEY and SVGAGI. This CDR3 is built from 15 residues.